This TCR beta chain was observed in a study of blood T cell repertoires in COVID-19. Only in-frame clones appear in the TCRdb table, and some are missing; sequencing was by immunoSEQ multiplex PCR. The data contain 120,000 or so clones, more than 75% of them singletons. With V trimmed by 5 bases and J by 1 base, 2 bases remained unmatched. The V gene's germline CDR1 is MNHEY and CDR2 SVGAGI. The CDR3 extends over 15 amino acids. The TCR sequence derives from a woman in her forties or fifties with acute or convalescent COVID-19. The rearrangement joins TRBV6-5 to TRBJ2-2, with 9 bases matching TRBD1. The material sequenced was peripheral blood. The CDR3 region is CASSRTGENTGELFF. As DNA, the CDR3 is TGTGCCAGCAGTAGGACAGGGGAGAACACCGGGGAGCTGTTTTTT.